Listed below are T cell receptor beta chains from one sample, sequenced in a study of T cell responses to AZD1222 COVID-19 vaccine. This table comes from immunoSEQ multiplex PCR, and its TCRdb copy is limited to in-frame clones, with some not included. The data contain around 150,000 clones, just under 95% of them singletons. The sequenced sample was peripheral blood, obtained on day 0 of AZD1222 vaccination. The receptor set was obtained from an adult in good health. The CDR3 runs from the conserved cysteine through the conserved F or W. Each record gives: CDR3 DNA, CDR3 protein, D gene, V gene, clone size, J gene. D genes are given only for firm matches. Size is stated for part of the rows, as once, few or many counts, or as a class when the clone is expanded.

CDR3nt: TGCGCCAGCAGCTTGGTTTGGGTTGGCACTGAAGCTTTCTTT
CDR3aa: CASSLVWVGTEAFF
d_gene: .
v_gene: TRBV5-1
abundance: .
j_gene: TRBJ1-1

CDR3nt: TGTGCCAGCGGGACGGGAGGAAACACCATATATTTT
CDR3aa: CASGTGGNTIYF
d_gene: .
v_gene: TRBV27
abundance: .
j_gene: TRBJ1-3

CDR3nt: TGTGCCAGCAGCTTAGTGGAAGAGACCCAGTACTTC
CDR3aa: CASSLVEETQYF
d_gene: .
v_gene: TRBV7-2
abundance: .
j_gene: TRBJ2-5

CDR3nt: TGTGCCAGCAGCTACGGGGAGCGGTCGACCTACGAGCAGTACTTC
CDR3aa: CASSYGERSTYEQYF
d_gene: .
v_gene: TRBV7-9
abundance: .
j_gene: TRBJ2-7

CDR3nt: TGTGCCAGCAGACCAACTAGCGGGAGGTTCCCAGATACGCAGTATTTT
CDR3aa: CASRPTSGRFPDTQYF
d_gene: TRBD2
v_gene: TRBV28
abundance: .
j_gene: TRBJ2-3

CDR3nt: TGTGCCGTCCGGACTAGCGGATACACAGATACGCAGTATTTT
CDR3aa: CAVRTSGYTDTQYF
d_gene: TRBD2
v_gene: TRBV7-9
abundance: .
j_gene: TRBJ2-3

CDR3nt: TGTGCCACCGGGCAGGGGACAGGGGTTTCAGGGGCCAACGTCCTGACTTTC
CDR3aa: CATGQGTGVSGANVLTF
d_gene: TRBD1
v_gene: TRBV24-1
abundance: .
j_gene: TRBJ2-6

CDR3nt: TGTGCCAGCAGTTTGAGCGGAAGCTCCTACGAGCAGTACTTC
CDR3aa: CASSLSGSSYEQYF
d_gene: .
v_gene: TRBV28
abundance: once
j_gene: TRBJ2-7

CDR3nt: TGCGCCAGCAGCCTCCTAACCGGGACAGTAGGCGAGCAGTACTTC
CDR3aa: CASSLLTGTVGEQYF
d_gene: TRBD1
v_gene: TRBV5-1
abundance: .
j_gene: TRBJ2-7

CDR3nt: TGTGCCAGCAGCCTCCGATTGGACAGGTTGGCCAACGTCCTGACTTTC
CDR3aa: CASSLRLDRLANVLTF
d_gene: TRBD1
v_gene: TRBV7-8
abundance: .
j_gene: TRBJ2-6

CDR3nt: TGTGCCACCAGTGCCATCGACAGGGTAAAAGAGACCCAGTACTTC
CDR3aa: CATSAIDRVKETQYF
d_gene: TRBD1
v_gene: TRBV24-1
abundance: .
j_gene: TRBJ2-5

CDR3nt: TGTGCCAGCAGTTACTCGGCGGAAAACATTCAGTACTTC
CDR3aa: CASSYSAENIQYF
d_gene: .
v_gene: TRBV6-5
abundance: .
j_gene: TRBJ2-4

CDR3nt: TGTGCCAGCAGTGAATACCAGGGGTTACAGCAGCCCCAGCATTTT
CDR3aa: CASSEYQGLQQPQHF
d_gene: .
v_gene: TRBV6-1
abundance: .
j_gene: TRBJ1-5

CDR3nt: TGCAGCGTAGAGGGACAGGGATTGGGTGAGCAGTTCTTC
CDR3aa: CSVEGQGLGEQFF
d_gene: TRBD1
v_gene: TRBV29-1
abundance: .
j_gene: TRBJ2-1

CDR3nt: TGTGCCACCGGGACAGGCAATCAGCCCCAGCATTTT
CDR3aa: CATGTGNQPQHF
d_gene: TRBD1
v_gene: TRBV28
abundance: .
j_gene: TRBJ1-5

CDR3nt: TGTGCCAGCAGCGTCGGACAGTTTTTTGAAGCTTTCTTT
CDR3aa: CASSVGQFFEAFF
d_gene: .
v_gene: TRBV7-8
abundance: .
j_gene: TRBJ1-1

CDR3nt: TGTGCCAGCTCACCCATGAGCAACACTGAAGCTTTCTTT
CDR3aa: CASSPMSNTEAFF
d_gene: .
v_gene: TRBV18
abundance: .
j_gene: TRBJ1-1

CDR3nt: TGTGCCAGCTCACCCCCCGGGGGCACAGGGGCCTACGAGCAGTACTTC
CDR3aa: CASSPPGGTGAYEQYF
d_gene: .
v_gene: TRBV18
abundance: .
j_gene: TRBJ2-7

CDR3nt: TGTGCCAGCAGCTCGTCAGGGAACACTGAAGCTTTCTTT
CDR3aa: CASSSSGNTEAFF
d_gene: .
v_gene: TRBV11-2
abundance: .
j_gene: TRBJ1-1

CDR3nt: TGTGCCAGCAGCTTAGATCAGGGCAGCAATCAGCCCCAGCATTTT
CDR3aa: CASSLDQGSNQPQHF
d_gene: .
v_gene: TRBV7-2
abundance: .
j_gene: TRBJ1-5

CDR3nt: TGTGCCAGCAGTTACTCGACAAGAACAGATTCACCCCTCCACTTT
CDR3aa: CASSYSTRTDSPLHF
d_gene: .
v_gene: TRBV6-5
abundance: .
j_gene: TRBJ1-6

CDR3nt: TGTGCCAGCATGGGCGCGGGGGGCACAGATACGCAGTATTTT
CDR3aa: CASMGAGGTDTQYF
d_gene: TRBD2
v_gene: TRBV3-1/TRBV3-2
abundance: .
j_gene: TRBJ2-3

CDR3nt: TGTGCCAGCAGTGCAATAGCGAACTATGGCTACACCTTC
CDR3aa: CASSAIANYGYTF
d_gene: .
v_gene: TRBV2
abundance: .
j_gene: TRBJ1-2

CDR3nt: TGTGCCAGTAGTATAGGTAGGGGGCGAAGTGATGAGACCCAGTACTTC
CDR3aa: CASSIGRGRSDETQYF
d_gene: TRBD1
v_gene: TRBV19
abundance: .
j_gene: TRBJ2-5

CDR3nt: TGTGCCAGCAGTTACCAGGGGATGAACACTGAAGCTTTCTTT
CDR3aa: CASSYQGMNTEAFF
d_gene: .
v_gene: TRBV6-5
abundance: once
j_gene: TRBJ1-1

CDR3nt: TGCGCCAGCCGTCGTTTAAATGAGCAGTTCTTC
CDR3aa: CASRRLNEQFF
d_gene: .
v_gene: TRBV5-1
abundance: .
j_gene: TRBJ2-1

CDR3nt: TGCGCCAGCAGCTTCACACCCTCGGTACAGGGGGCATCTGAAGCTTTCTTT
CDR3aa: CASSFTPSVQGASEAFF
d_gene: TRBD1
v_gene: TRBV5-1
abundance: .
j_gene: TRBJ1-1

CDR3nt: TGCGCCAGCAGCGCCGGACAAAGAAACTACGAGCAGTACTTC
CDR3aa: CASSAGQRNYEQYF
d_gene: .
v_gene: TRBV5-1
abundance: .
j_gene: TRBJ2-7

CDR3nt: TGTGCCAGTAGTATGAATGAGAACACCGGGGAGCTGTTTTTT
CDR3aa: CASSMNENTGELFF
d_gene: .
v_gene: TRBV19
abundance: .
j_gene: TRBJ2-2

CDR3nt: TGTGCCAGCAGCACACTCAGGGGAGGGGGCTACAATGAGCAGTTCTTC
CDR3aa: CASSTLRGGGYNEQFF
d_gene: .
v_gene: TRBV21-1
abundance: .
j_gene: TRBJ2-1

CDR3nt: TGTGCCAGCAGCCCCTTGGGGACAGGGTCCTACGAGCAGTACTTC
CDR3aa: CASSPLGTGSYEQYF
d_gene: TRBD1
v_gene: TRBV7-2
abundance: .
j_gene: TRBJ2-7

CDR3nt: TGTGCCAGCAGCTTGGAACCCTTCAAGGGATACGAGCAGTACTTC
CDR3aa: CASSLEPFKGYEQYF
d_gene: .
v_gene: TRBV5-4
abundance: .
j_gene: TRBJ2-7

CDR3nt: TGTGCCAGCAGCTTTGTTGGGGGGGGCTACAATGAGCAGTTCTTC
CDR3aa: CASSFVGGGYNEQFF
d_gene: TRBD2
v_gene: TRBV11-2
abundance: .
j_gene: TRBJ2-1

CDR3nt: TGTGCCAGCTCACCACCGGGACCACAAAGGTTGGATGAGCAGTTCTTC
CDR3aa: CASSPPGPQRLDEQFF
d_gene: .
v_gene: TRBV18
abundance: .
j_gene: TRBJ2-1

CDR3nt: TGTGCCAGTAGTAGCAGGGGATCGAACGGGGAGACCCAGTACTTC
CDR3aa: CASSSRGSNGETQYF
d_gene: .
v_gene: TRBV19
abundance: .
j_gene: TRBJ2-5

CDR3nt: TGTGCCAGCAGTACCGGAAACACCATATATTTT
CDR3aa: CASSTGNTIYF
d_gene: .
v_gene: TRBV27
abundance: few
j_gene: TRBJ1-3

CDR3nt: TGTGCCAGCAGTGACGGGAGCCCGAAGACTGAAGCTTTCTTT
CDR3aa: CASSDGSPKTEAFF
d_gene: .
v_gene: TRBV6-1
abundance: .
j_gene: TRBJ1-1

CDR3nt: TGTGCCAGCAGGCTCAGGGAGGGCTCAACCGGGGAGCTGTTTTTT
CDR3aa: CASRLREGSTGELFF
d_gene: TRBD2
v_gene: TRBV7-2
abundance: .
j_gene: TRBJ2-2

CDR3nt: TGTGCCAGCAGCTTAGCCCCCCCGGGGGGGAAGAATGAGCAGTTCTTC
CDR3aa: CASSLAPPGGKNEQFF
d_gene: TRBD2
v_gene: TRBV7-9
abundance: .
j_gene: TRBJ2-1

CDR3nt: TGTGCCAGCAGCCAAGGGGGCAGGGGGTTTAACTATGGCTACACCTTC
CDR3aa: CASSQGGRGFNYGYTF
d_gene: TRBD1
v_gene: TRBV4-2
abundance: .
j_gene: TRBJ1-2

CDR3nt: TGTGCCAGTAGTATCAACGGGTTGAACACTGAAGCTTTCTTT
CDR3aa: CASSINGLNTEAFF
d_gene: .
v_gene: TRBV19
abundance: .
j_gene: TRBJ1-1

CDR3nt: TGTGCCAGCAGCTTAGACGGGGGCAGAGGGTCACCCCTCCACTTT
CDR3aa: CASSLDGGRGSPLHF
d_gene: .
v_gene: TRBV7-9
abundance: .
j_gene: TRBJ1-6

CDR3nt: TGTGCCAGCGGACTAGCGGGAGCCGGGGAGCTGTTTTTT
CDR3aa: CASGLAGAGELFF
d_gene: TRBD2
v_gene: TRBV6-5
abundance: .
j_gene: TRBJ2-2

CDR3nt: TGTGCCAGCAGCTCCGAGACGACCCAAGAGACCCAGTACTTC
CDR3aa: CASSSETTQETQYF
d_gene: .
v_gene: TRBV3-1/TRBV3-2
abundance: .
j_gene: TRBJ2-5

CDR3nt: TGCGCCAGCAGTACTTGGAATGCAAACTCTGGAAACACCATATATTTT
CDR3aa: CASSTWNANSGNTIYF
d_gene: .
v_gene: TRBV5-1
abundance: .
j_gene: TRBJ1-3

CDR3nt: TGTGCCAGCACCCCATCGGGGAATGAAGCTTTCTTT
CDR3aa: CASTPSGNEAFF
d_gene: .
v_gene: TRBV11-1
abundance: .
j_gene: TRBJ1-1

CDR3nt: TGTGCCAGCCCTACGAGCTTGGCGGGAGGGCCGCGAAGAACCGGGGAGCTGTTTTTT
CDR3aa: CASPTSLAGGPRRTGELFF
d_gene: TRBD2
v_gene: TRBV27
abundance: .
j_gene: TRBJ2-2

CDR3nt: TGTGCCAGCAGCCCGACAGGGGAAATAGCCAAAAACATTCAGTACTTC
CDR3aa: CASSPTGEIAKNIQYF
d_gene: TRBD1
v_gene: TRBV5-5
abundance: .
j_gene: TRBJ2-4